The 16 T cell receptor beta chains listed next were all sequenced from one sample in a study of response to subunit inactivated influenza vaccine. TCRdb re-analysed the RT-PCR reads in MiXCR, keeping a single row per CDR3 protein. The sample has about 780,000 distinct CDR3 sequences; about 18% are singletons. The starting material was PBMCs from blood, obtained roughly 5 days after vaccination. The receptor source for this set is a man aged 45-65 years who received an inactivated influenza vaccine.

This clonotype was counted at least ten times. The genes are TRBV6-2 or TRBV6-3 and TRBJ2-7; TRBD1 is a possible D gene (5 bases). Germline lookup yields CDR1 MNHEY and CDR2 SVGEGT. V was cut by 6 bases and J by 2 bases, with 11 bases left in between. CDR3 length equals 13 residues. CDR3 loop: CASSRRQTYEQYF. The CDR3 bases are TGTGCCAGCAGCCGACGACAGACCTACGAGCAGTACTTC.

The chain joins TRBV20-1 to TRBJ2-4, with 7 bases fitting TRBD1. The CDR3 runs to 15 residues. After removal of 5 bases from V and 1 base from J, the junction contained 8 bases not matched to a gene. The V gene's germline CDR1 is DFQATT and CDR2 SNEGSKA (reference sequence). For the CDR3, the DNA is TGCAGTGCTGCCCGACAGGGAATGGCCAAAAACATTCAGTACTTC. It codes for CSAARQGMAKNIQYF.

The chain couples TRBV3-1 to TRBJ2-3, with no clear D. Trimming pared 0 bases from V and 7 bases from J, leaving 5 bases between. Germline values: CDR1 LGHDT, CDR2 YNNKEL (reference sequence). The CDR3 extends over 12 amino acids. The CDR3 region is CASSQDLHTQYF. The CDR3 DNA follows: TGTGCCAGCAGCCAAGATCTCCATACGCAGTATTTT.

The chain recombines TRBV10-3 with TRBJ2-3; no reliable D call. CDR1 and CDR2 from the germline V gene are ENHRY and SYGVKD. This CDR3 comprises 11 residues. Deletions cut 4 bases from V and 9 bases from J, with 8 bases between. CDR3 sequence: CAISGTETQYF. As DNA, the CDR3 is TGTGCCATCAGTGGGACCGAAACGCAGTATTTT.

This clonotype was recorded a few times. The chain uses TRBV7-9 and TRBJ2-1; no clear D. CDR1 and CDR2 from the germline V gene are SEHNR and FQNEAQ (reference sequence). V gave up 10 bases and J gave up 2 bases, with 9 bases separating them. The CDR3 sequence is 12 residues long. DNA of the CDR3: TGTGCCATATCGATTACCTACAATGAGCAGTTCTTC. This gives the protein CAISITYNEQFF.

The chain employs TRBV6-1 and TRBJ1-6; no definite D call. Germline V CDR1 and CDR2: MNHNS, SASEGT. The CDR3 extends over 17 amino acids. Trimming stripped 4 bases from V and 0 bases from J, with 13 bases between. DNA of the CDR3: TGTGCCAGCAGTGCGTCTTTGACGAGCTCCTATAATTCACCCCTCCACTTT. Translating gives CASSASLTSSYNSPLHF.

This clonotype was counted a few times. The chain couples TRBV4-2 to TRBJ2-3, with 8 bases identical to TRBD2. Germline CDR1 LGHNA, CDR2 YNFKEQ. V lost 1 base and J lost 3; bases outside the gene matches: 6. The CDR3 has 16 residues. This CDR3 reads CASSQGPAGGTDTQYF. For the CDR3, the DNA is TGTGCCAGCAGCCAAGGACCGGCGGGGGGAACAGATACGCAGTATTTT.

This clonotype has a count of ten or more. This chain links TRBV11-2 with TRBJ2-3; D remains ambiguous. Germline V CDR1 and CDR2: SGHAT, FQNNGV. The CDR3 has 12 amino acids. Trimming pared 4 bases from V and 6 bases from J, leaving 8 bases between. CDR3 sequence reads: CASSSRSDTQYF. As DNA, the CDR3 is TGTGCCAGCAGCTCAAGGTCGGATACGCAGTATTTT. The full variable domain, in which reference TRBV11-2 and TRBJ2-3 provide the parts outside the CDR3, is EAGVAQSPRYKIIEKRQSVAFWCNPISGHATLYWYQQILGQGPKLLIQFQNNGVVDDSQLPKDRFSAERLKGVDSTLKIQPAKLEDSAVYLCASSSRSDTQYFGPGTRLTVL.

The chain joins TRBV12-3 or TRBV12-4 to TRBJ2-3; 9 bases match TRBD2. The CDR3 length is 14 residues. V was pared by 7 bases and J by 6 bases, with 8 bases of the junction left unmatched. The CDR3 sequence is CASTPGAGGDTQYF. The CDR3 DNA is TGTGCCAGCACCCCGGGCGCGGGAGGGGATACGCAGTATTTT.

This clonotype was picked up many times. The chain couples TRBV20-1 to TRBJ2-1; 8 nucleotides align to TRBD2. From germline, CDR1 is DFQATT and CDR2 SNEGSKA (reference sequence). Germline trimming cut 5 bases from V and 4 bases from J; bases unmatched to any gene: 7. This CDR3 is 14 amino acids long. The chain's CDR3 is CSAATSGEYNEQFF. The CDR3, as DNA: TGCAGTGCTGCTACTAGCGGAGAATACAATGAGCAGTTCTTC.

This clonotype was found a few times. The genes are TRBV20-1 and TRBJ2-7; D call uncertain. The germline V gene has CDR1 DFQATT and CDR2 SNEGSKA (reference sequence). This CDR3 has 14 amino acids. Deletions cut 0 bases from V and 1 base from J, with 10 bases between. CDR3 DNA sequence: TGCAGTGCTAGAGAGGAACGGCTTTCCTACGAGCAGTACTTC. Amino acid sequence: CSAREERLSYEQYF.

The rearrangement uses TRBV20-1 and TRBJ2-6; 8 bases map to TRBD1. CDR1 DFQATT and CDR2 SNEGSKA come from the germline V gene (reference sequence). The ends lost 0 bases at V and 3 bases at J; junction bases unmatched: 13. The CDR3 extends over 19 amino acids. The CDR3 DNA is TGCAGTGCTAGAGATCTTCGGGGACAGGTAAAGGATGGGGCCAACGTCCTGACTTTC. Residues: CSARDLRGQVKDGANVLTF.

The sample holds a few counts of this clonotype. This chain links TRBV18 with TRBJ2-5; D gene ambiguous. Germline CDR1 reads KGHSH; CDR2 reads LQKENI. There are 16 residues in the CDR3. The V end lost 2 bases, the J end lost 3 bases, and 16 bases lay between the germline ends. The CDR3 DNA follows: TGTGCCAGCTCACCAATACCCTCTCCAGGCGAAGAGACCCAGTACTTC. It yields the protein CASSPIPSPGEETQYF.

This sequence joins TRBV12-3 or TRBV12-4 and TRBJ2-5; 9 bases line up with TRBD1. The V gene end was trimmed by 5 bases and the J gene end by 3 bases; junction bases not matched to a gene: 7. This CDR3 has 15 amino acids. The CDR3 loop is CASSAPGTGKETQYF. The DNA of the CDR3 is TGTGCCAGCAGTGCCCCCGGGACAGGGAAAGAGACCCAGTACTTC.

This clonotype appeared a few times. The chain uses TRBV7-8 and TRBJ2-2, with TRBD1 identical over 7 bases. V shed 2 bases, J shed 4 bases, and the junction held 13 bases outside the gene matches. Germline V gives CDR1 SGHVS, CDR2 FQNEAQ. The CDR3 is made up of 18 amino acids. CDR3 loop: CASSLTLRQGRITGELFF. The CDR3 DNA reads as TGTGCCAGCAGCTTAACCCTAAGACAGGGACGGATCACCGGGGAGCTGTTTTTT. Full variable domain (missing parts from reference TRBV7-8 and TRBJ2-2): GAGVSQSPRYKVAKRGQDVALRCDPISGHVSLFWYQQALGQGPEFLTYFQNEAQLDKSGLPSDRFFAERPEGSVSTLKIQRTQQEDSAVYLCASSLTLRQGRITGELFFGEGSRLTVL.

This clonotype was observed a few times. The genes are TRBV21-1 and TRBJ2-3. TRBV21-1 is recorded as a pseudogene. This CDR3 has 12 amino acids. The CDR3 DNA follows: TGTGCCAGCAGCAAAATTGGAGATACGCAGTATTTT. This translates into CASSKIGDTQYF.